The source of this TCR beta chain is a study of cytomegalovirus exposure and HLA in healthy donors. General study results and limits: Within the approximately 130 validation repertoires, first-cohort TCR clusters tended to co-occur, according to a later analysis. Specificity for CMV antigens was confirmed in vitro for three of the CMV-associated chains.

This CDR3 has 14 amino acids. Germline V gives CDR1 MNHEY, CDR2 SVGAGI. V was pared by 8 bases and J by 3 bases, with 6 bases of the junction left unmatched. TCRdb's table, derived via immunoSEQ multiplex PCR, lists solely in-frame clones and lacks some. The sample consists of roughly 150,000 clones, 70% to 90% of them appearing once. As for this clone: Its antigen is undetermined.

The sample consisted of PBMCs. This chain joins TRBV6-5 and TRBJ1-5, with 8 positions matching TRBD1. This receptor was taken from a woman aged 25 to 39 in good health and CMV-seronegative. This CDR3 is CASRGQGLNQPQHF. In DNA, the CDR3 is TGTGCCAGCCGTGGACAGGGCCTCAATCAGCCCCAGCATTTT.